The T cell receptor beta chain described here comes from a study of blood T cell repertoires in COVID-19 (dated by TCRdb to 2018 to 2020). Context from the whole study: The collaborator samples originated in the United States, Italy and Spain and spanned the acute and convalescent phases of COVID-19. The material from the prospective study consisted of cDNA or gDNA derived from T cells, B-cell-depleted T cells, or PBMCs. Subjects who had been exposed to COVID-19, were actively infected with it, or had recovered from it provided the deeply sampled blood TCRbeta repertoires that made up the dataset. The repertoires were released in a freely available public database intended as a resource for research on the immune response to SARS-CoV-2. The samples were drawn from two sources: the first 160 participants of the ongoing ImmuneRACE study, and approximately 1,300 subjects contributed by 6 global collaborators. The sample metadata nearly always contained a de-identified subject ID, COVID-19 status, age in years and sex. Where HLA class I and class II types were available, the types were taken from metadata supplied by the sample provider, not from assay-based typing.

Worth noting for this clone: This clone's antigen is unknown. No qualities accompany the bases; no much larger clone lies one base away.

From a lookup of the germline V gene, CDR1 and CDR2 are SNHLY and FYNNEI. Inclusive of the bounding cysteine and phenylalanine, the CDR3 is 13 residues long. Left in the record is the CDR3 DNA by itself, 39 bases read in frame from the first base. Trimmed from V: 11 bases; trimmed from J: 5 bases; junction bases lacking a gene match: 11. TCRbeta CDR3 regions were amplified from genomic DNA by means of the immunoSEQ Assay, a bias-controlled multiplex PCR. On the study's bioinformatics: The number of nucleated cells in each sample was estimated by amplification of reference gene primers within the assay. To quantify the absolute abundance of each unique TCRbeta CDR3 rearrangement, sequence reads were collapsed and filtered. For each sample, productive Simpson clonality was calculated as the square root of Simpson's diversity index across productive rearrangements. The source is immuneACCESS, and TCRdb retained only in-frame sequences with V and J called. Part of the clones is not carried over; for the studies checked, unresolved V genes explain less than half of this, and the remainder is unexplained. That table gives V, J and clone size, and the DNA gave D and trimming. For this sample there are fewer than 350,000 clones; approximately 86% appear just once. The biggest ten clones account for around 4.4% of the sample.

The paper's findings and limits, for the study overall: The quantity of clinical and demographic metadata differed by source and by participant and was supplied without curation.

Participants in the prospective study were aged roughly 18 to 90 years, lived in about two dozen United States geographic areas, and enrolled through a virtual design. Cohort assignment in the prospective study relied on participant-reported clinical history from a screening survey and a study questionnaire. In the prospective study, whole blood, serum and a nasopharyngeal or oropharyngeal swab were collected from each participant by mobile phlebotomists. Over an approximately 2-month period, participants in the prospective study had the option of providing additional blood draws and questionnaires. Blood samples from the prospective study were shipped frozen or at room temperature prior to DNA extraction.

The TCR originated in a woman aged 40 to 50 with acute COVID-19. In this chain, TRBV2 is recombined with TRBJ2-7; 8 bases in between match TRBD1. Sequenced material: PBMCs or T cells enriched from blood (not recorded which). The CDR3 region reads CAGGLTGVHEQYF. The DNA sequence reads TGTGCCGGAGGCTTGACAGGGGTCCACGAGCAGTACTTC.